Each of the 20 T cell receptor beta chains below was sequenced from the same sample in a study of T-cell reconstitution after alpha-beta-depleted transplantation in children (dated by TCRdb to about 2016). Libraries were made using PCR. This sample was sequenced with an Illumina HiSeq 2500. TCR library preparation used molecular barcoding, with unique molecular identifiers applied to normalize quantification of the TCRbeta repertoire. The public reads were run again by TCRdb, first through fastp at Q25 and then through MiXCR, and only productive beta chains were kept. Entries are consolidated by CDR3 protein sequence, retaining the most common genes and DNA. The sample profile shows over 200,000 distinct CDR3 sequences; approximately 10% of them were found once. The top ten constitute approximately 30% of the sample. The treatment or condition label on this specimen signifies: allogeneic hematopoietic cell transplantation with graft depleted of TCRalphabeta T cells and CD19 B cells.

Sample: PBMCs, taken before TCRalphabeta/CD19-depleted stem cell transplant. The receptors derive from a child less than two years old with acute myeloid leukemia, due to receive a stem cell transplant.

At least ten counts were recorded for this clonotype. This rearrangement joins TRBV4-1 to TRBJ1-5, with D possibly matching TRBD1 (6 bases). This CDR3 has 14 residues. Germline V gives CDR1 MGHRA, CDR2 YSYEKL. V shed 5 bases and J shed 3 bases, with 11 bases lying between them. CDR3 loop: CASSWDTNNQPQHF. For the CDR3, the DNA is TGCGCCAGCAGCTGGGACACAAACAATCAGCCCCAGCATTTT.

This clonotype has ten or more counts. This sequence joins TRBV5-1 and TRBJ2-1, with 7 bases identical to TRBD1. V shed 4 bases, J shed 7 bases, and the junction held 11 bases outside the gene matches. Germline V gene lookup returns CDR1 SGHRS and CDR2 YFSETQ. The CDR3 extends over 15 amino acids. The CDR3 spells CASSISGQPTNEQFF. CDR3 nucleotides: TGCGCCAGCAGCATTTCGGGACAGCCAACGAATGAGCAGTTCTTC.

This clonotype was picked up many times. This sequence joins TRBV29-1 and TRBJ2-7; 7 bases are a match to TRBD2. J was trimmed by 0 bases and V by 4 bases; bases with no gene match: 3. This CDR3 is 13 amino acids long. Germline lookup yields CDR1 SQVTM and CDR2 ANQGSEA. CDR3: CSVGGRGSYEQYF. CDR3 nucleotides: TGCAGCGTTGGCGGGAGAGGCTCCTACGAGCAGTACTTC.

The genes are TRBV2 and TRBJ2-5; TRBD2 might be the D (5 bases). The CDR3 extends over 14 amino acids. V dropped 7 bases and J dropped 1 base, with 13 bases sitting between them. CDR1 is SNHLY, CDR2 FYNNEI, per germline. The CDR3 DNA is TGTGCCAGCAAGGGCAAAGCGGTCCAAGAGACCCAGTACTTC. This gives the protein CASKGKAVQETQYF.

At least ten counts were recorded for this clonotype. The chain employs TRBV20-1 and TRBJ2-7, with TRBD1 matching over 8 bases. CDR1 is DFQATT and CDR2 is SNEGSKA in the germline V gene (reference sequence). The CDR3 spans 13 residues. Losses at the gene ends were 2 bases for V and 6 bases for J; bases not matched to a gene: 6. The CDR3 loop reads CSARQGAQVEQYF. CDR3 DNA sequence: TGCAGTGCTAGACAGGGGGCGCAGGTCGAGCAGTACTTC.

This clonotype was seen ten or more times. The V and J genes are TRBV24-1 and TRBJ2-1, with TRBD2 identical over 8 bases. Germline CDR1 reads KGHDR; CDR2 reads SFDVKD. The ends lost 3 bases at V and 1 base at J; junction bases unmatched: 4. The CDR3 is made up of 16 amino acids. This CDR3 reads CATSDGSGGSYNEQFF. As DNA, the CDR3 is TGTGCCACCAGTGATGGCTCGGGAGGGTCCTACAATGAGCAGTTCTTC.

This clonotype was picked up many times. The chain has TRBV5-5 and TRBJ2-2; D gene unclear. V was trimmed by 4 bases and J by 4 bases, leaving 11 bases between them. Germline V gene data show CDR1 as SGHKS and CDR2 as YYEKEE (reference sequence). The length of the CDR3 is 14 residues. CDR3 protein: CASSRAWSTGELFF. CDR3 DNA: TGTGCCAGCAGCAGAGCCTGGTCCACCGGGGAGCTGTTTTTT.

This clonotype was observed at least ten times. The chain's CDR3 is CASSLDGFNQPQHF. CDR3 DNA: TGCGCCAGCAGCTTGGATGGGTTCAATCAGCCCCAGCATTTT. The chain links TRBV5-1 to TRBJ1-5; unclear D gene. Germline assignment: CDR1 SGHRS and CDR2 YFSETQ. V gave up 0 bases and J gave up 3 bases, with 7 bases separating them. This CDR3 region has 14 residues.

This clonotype has a count of ten or more. The genes are TRBV29-1 and TRBJ2-2; D ambiguous. The CDR3 length is 13 residues. The V end was cut by 7 bases, the J end by 1 base, with 10 bases between. Germline assignment: CDR1 SQVTM and CDR2 ANQGSEA. The DNA of the CDR3 is TGCAGCGCCCGGACGGAGAACACCGGGGAGCTGTTTTTT. Protein: CSARTENTGELFF.

This clonotype appeared many times. The chain is built from TRBV6-6 and TRBJ1-2; D gene unclear. There are 11 residues in the CDR3. From germline, CDR1 is MNHNY and CDR2 SVGAGI (reference sequence). Trimming stripped 2 bases from V and 5 bases from J, with 3 bases between. The CDR3 is CASSYRYGYTF. In nucleotides, the CDR3 is TGTGCCAGCAGTTACAGATATGGCTACACCTTC.

A remark on this clonotype: A clone one base away is much larger, so this may be a read error. The gene calls are TRBV3-1 and TRBJ2-7, with unresolved D. V was cut by 0 bases and J by 6 bases, with 12 bases left in between. Germline CDR1 LGHDT, CDR2 YNNKEL (reference sequence). This CDR3 has 14 residues. DNA for the CDR3: TGTGCCAGCAGCCAAGATGGTAGTGGCTTCGAGCAGTACTTC. Translating it yields CASSQDGSGFEQYF.

This clonotype was seen many times. V usage is TRBV7-3 and J usage is TRBJ2-2; D not resolved. CDR1 and CDR2 (germline): SGHTA, FQGTGA. This CDR3 contains 16 residues. The V end was cut by 5 bases, the J end by 1 base, with 14 bases between. CDR3 sequence reads: CASSRSGHWNTGELFF. CDR3 sequence (DNA): TGTGCCAGCAGCCGATCTGGGCACTGGAACACCGGGGAGCTGTTTTTT.

This sequence joins TRBV20-1 and TRBJ2-3; D is uncertain. Germline CDR1 and CDR2: DFQATT and SNEGSKA (reference sequence). Trimming took 5 bases from V and 8 from J, leaving 8 bases between them. This CDR3 has 10 amino acids. CDR3 in amino acids: CSAPLGTQYF. Here the CDR3 DNA reads TGCAGTGCTCCGCTTGGTACGCAGTATTTT.

This clonotype was counted ten times or more. The rearrangement links TRBV18 to TRBJ2-7, with D uncertain. The CDR3 is 13 residues long. V lost 5 bases and J 4 bases, leaving 12 bases between the germline ends. CDR1 KGHSH and CDR2 LQKENI come from the germline V gene. The chain's CDR3 is CASSESNGYEQYF. The CDR3 coding sequence is TGTGCCAGCTCAGAGAGTAATGGGTACGAGCAGTACTTC.

This clonotype was detected only a few times. The rearrangement uses TRBV2 and TRBJ2-1; D gene unclear. Trimming took off 6 bases at V and 8 bases at J, with 8 bases between the two ends. Germline-derived CDR1 and CDR2 are SNHLY and FYNNEI. The CDR3 contains 11 residues. The CDR3, as DNA: TGTGCCAGCAGGGGCTGGGATGAGCAGTTCTTC. This translates into CASRGWDEQFF.

This clonotype has ten or more counts. The rearrangement links TRBV14 to TRBJ1-1; no reliable D call. V was trimmed by 3 bases and J by 1 base, leaving 12 bases between them. The CDR3 loop spans 15 amino acids. In germline, CDR1 is SGHDN, CDR2 FVKESK. The CDR3 DNA follows: TGTGCCAGCAGCCATCCTCAAACGGGGAACACTGAAGCTTTCTTT. Encoded protein: CASSHPQTGNTEAFF.

This clonotype was seen ten or more times. The chain uses TRBV12-3 or TRBV12-4 and TRBJ1-2; D remains unclear. The CDR3 consists of 15 residues. V was cut by 5 bases and J by 4 bases, with 17 bases left in between. In DNA, the CDR3 is TGTGCCAGCAGTACGGCCCCCCGCCTGAGCTATGGCTACACCTTC. Residues: CASSTAPRLSYGYTF.

Concerning this clonotype itself: A single base separates this from a much larger clone, so it may be a read error. The V and J genes are TRBV20-1 and TRBJ2-7; possible D gene TRBD1, 5 bases. The CDR3 sequence is 17 residues long. CDR1 is DFQATT and CDR2 is SNEGSKA in the germline V gene (reference sequence). The CDR3 is CSARVWTRSKSSYKQYF. CDR3 DNA sequence: TGCAGTGCTAGAGTGTGGACAAGAAGTAAAAGCTCCTACAAGCAGTACTTC.

This clonotype has at least ten counts. This chain links TRBV12-3 or TRBV12-4 with TRBJ2-7; the match to TRBD1 covers 8 bases. This CDR3 region has 15 residues. The junction had 9 bases not matched to a gene; V was cut back by 5 bases and J by 3 bases. The chain's CDR3 is CASSPRTGILYEQYF. As DNA, the CDR3 is TGTGCCAGCAGTCCTCGGACAGGGATCCTCTACGAGCAGTACTTC.

With respect to this clonotype: It may be a read error: a sequence one base away is much more abundant. The V and J genes are TRBV5-1 and TRBJ2-7; TRBD1 aligns across 8 bases. Germline trimming cut 0 bases from V and 5 bases from J; bases unmatched to any gene: 4. This CDR3 region has 14 residues. CDR1 and CDR2 from the germline V gene are SGHRS and YFSETQ. In DNA form, the CDR3 reads TGCGCCAGCAGCTTGGGGGACAGGTCCCACGAGCAGTACTTC. Its protein product is CASSLGDRSHEQYF. The full variable domain, in which reference TRBV5-1 and TRBJ2-7 provide the parts outside the CDR3, is KAGVTQTPRYLIKTRGQQVTLSCSPISGHRSVSWYQQTPGQGLQFLFEYFSETQRNKGNFPGRFSGRQFSNSRSEMNVSTLELGDSALYLCASSLGDRSHEQYFGPGTRLTVT.